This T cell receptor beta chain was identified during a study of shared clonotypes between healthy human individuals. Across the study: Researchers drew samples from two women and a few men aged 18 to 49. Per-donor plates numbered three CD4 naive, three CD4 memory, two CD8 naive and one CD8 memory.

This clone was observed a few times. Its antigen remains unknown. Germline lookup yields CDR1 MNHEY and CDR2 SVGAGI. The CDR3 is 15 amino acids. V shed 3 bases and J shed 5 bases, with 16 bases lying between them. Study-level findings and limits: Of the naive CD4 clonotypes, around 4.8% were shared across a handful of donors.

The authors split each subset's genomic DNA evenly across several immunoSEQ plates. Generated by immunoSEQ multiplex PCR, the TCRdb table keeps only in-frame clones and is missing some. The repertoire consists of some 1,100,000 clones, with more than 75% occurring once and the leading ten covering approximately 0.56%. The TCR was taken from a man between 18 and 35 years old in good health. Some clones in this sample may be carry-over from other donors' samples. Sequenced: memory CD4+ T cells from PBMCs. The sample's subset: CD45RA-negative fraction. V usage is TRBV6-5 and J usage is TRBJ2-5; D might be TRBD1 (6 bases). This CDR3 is CASSYLGAQAETQYF. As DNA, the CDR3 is TGTGCCAGCAGTTATCTGGGGGCGCAGGCCGAGACCCAGTACTTC.